These 6 T cell receptor beta chains were sequenced from one sample in a study of PD-1 blockade in classical Hodgkin lymphoma. Time point meaning: cycle 4 day 1 (C4D1), after 6 weeks of nivolumab. Every patient was affected by relapse after autologous stem cell transplantation, while exposure to brentuximab vedotin was not uniform. Using immunoSEQ multiplex PCR, the repertoire was profiled, and TCRdb retains in-frame clones only, with some absent. This table has about 49,000 clones, around 89% appearing once. This sample comprised peripheral blood mononuclear cells (PBMCs), obtained before the fourth cycle of nivolumab. These receptors all stem from a human donor with classical Hodgkin lymphoma.

In this sample, this clone turned up once. The rearrangement links TRBV6-5 to TRBJ1-1; 8 bases are a match to TRBD1. V gave up 2 bases and J gave up 3 bases; unmatched junction bases: 2. This CDR3 comprises 14 residues. Germline V gene data show CDR1 as MNHEY and CDR2 as SVGAGI. CDR3 sequence: CASSYGTGYTEAFF. CDR3 in DNA: TGTGCCAGCAGTTACGGGACAGGCTACACTGAAGCTTTCTTT.

The J gene is TRBJ2-3, the V gene TRBV5-8; TRBD2 matches at 7 bases. Germline trimming cut 1 base from V and 0 bases from J; bases unmatched to any gene: 5. Per germline, CDR1 SGHTS and CDR2 YDEGEE. CDR3 length: 16 amino acids. The DNA for the CDR3 is TGTGCCAGCAGCTTGAAGCGGGGAGGGAGCACAGATACGCAGTATTTT. Translating gives CASSLKRGGSTDTQYF.

The chain is built from TRBV10-2 and TRBJ2-1; D unclear. The germline V gene encodes CDR1 WSHSY and CDR2 SAAADI. This CDR3 region has 14 residues. V shed 4 bases and J shed 8 bases, with 15 bases lying between them. The CDR3 DNA reads as TGCGCCAGCAGTGTTGCTAGGCCGAGCGATGAGCAGTTCTTC. This codes for CASSVARPSDEQFF.

This clone turned up a few times. This chain uses TRBV18 with TRBJ1-2, with D unresolved. Germline values: CDR1 KGHSH, CDR2 LQKENI. The CDR3 length is 13 residues. The V gene lost 3 bases and the J gene lost 4 bases, with 9 bases spanning the gap. The CDR3 here is CASSPGSSYGYTF. CDR3 sequence (DNA): TGTGCCAGCTCACCGGGGTCCTCCTATGGCTACACCTTC.

In DNA, the CDR3 is TGTGCCAGCAGCGTAGTGGGACAGAGGGGTGGCTACACCTTC. It specifies CASSVVGQRGGYTF. The chain is built from TRBV9 and TRBJ1-2, with 7 bases identical to TRBD1. This CDR3 comprises 14 residues. The V and J ends lost 0 bases and 7 bases, in that order; junction bases with no gene match: 6. Germline CDR1 is SGDLS and CDR2 is YYNGEE.

This sequence joins TRBV2 and TRBJ1-2, with D uncertain. Per the germline V gene, CDR1 is SNHLY and CDR2 is FYNNEI. V was shortened by 3 bases and J by 2 bases, with 7 bases between the two germline ends. The CDR3 is made up of 13 amino acids. Here the CDR3 reads CASSDQENYGYTF. CDR3 coding DNA: TGTGCCAGCAGTGACCAGGAAAACTATGGCTACACCTTC.